The 19 T cell receptor beta chains reported below all come from one sample, sequenced in a study of blood T cells in healthy people across ages. A J-beta primer mix and a sample-barcoded 5' primer were used in a second PCR of about 7 to 12 cycles. TCRdb passed the 5' RACE reads through MiXCR, listing each CDR3 protein once. The repertoire holds 550,000 to 800,000 distinct CDR3 sequences, 32% seen once, with 15% in the top ten. Sequences were obtained from blood. The receptor source for this set is a woman aged 80 or over in good health.

This clonotype came up many times. The CDR3 sequence is CASSSPPAYEQYF. As DNA, the CDR3 is TGTGCCAGCAGCTCCCCGCCGGCATACGAGCAGTACTTC. V gene TRBV11-1 combines with J gene TRBJ2-7; D ambiguous. The V end lost 4 bases, the J end lost 4 bases, and 11 bases lay between the germline ends. This CDR3 is built from 13 residues. Germline CDR1 is SGHAT and CDR2 is FQDESV (reference sequence).

The table lists this clonotype with many counts. V is TRBV18 and J is TRBJ2-3, with D hard to call. V was cut by 0 bases and J by 5 bases, with 3 bases left in between. Germline CDR1 KGHSH, CDR2 LQKENI. This CDR3 is built from 12 residues. CDR3 region: CASSPPRDTQYF. CDR3 DNA sequence: TGTGCCAGCTCACCACCTAGAGATACGCAGTATTTT. Full variable domain (rest looked up from reference TRBV18 and TRBJ2-3): NAGVMQNPRHLVRRRGQEARLRCSPMKGHSHVYWYRQLPEEGLKFMVYLQKENIIDESGMPKERFSAEFPKEGPSILRIQQVVRGDSAAYFCASSPPRDTQYFGPGTRLTVL.

Details on this clonotype: Just one base apart from a much larger clone, this may be a read error. The chain combines TRBV6-1 with TRBJ2-1; possible D gene TRBD2, 5 bases. This CDR3 is 17 amino acids long. V lost 2 bases to trimming and J lost 1 base, with 15 bases between them. From germline, CDR1 is MNHNS and CDR2 SASEGT. CDR3 protein: CASSERSGSASYNEQFF. DNA of the CDR3: TGTGCCAGCAGTGAACGGAGCGGCTCTGCTTCCTACAATGAGCAGTTCTTC.

This clonotype was observed a handful of times. Mismatch with germline at one junction end may stem from a read error. The J gene is TRBJ1-1, the V gene TRBV11-1; perhaps TRBD1 as D (6 bases). From germline, CDR1 is SGHAT and CDR2 FQDESV (reference sequence). CDR3 length equals 15 residues. CDR3 loop: CAGSLESGQFTEAFF. CDR3 nucleotide sequence: TGTGCCGGCAGCTTAGAGTCGGGACAATTCACTGAAGCTTTCTTT.

The table lists this clonotype with many counts. The chain recombines TRBV18 with TRBJ2-7; 7 bases match TRBD2. The CDR3 has 16 amino acids. V dropped 0 bases and J dropped 8; count of bases not matched to a gene: 13. The germline V gene encodes CDR1 KGHSH and CDR2 LQKENI. The CDR3: CASSPPVYPGEGQQYF. The CDR3 DNA reads as TGTGCCAGCTCACCACCGGTTTACCCTGGGGAGGGTCAGCAGTACTTC.

This clonotype was seen a few times. A much larger clonotype is one base distant, so this may be a read error. The chain is built from TRBV20-1 and TRBJ2-5; the D gene is possibly TRBD1 (5 bases). The CDR3 covers 14 residues. CDR1 is DFQATT, CDR2 SNEGSKA, per germline (reference sequence). The germline V and J ends were trimmed by 5 bases and 2 bases, with 15 bases remaining between them. The CDR3 nucleotides read TGCAGTGCTGAAAGTGATACAGGTCAAGAGACCCAGTACTTC. Protein product: CSAESDTGQETQYF.

A single count supports this clonotype. V gene TRBV2 combines with J gene TRBJ1-3; 7 bases line up with TRBD1. In germline, CDR1 is SNHLY, CDR2 FYNNEI. The CDR3 has 18 amino acids. J gave up 4 bases and V 0 bases, and 12 bases lay outside the gene matches. The CDR3: CASSEAIPKGARGNTIYF. The DNA of the CDR3 is TGTGCCAGCAGTGAAGCGATACCAAAGGGGGCGAGGGGAAACACCATATATTTT.

Remarks on this clonotype: This may stem from a read error, because a much larger clone lies one nucleotide away. V usage is TRBV15 and J usage is TRBJ2-5; TRBD1 matches at 8 bases. The V gene's germline CDR1 is LNHNV and CDR2 YYDKDF (reference sequence). The CDR3 is made up of 14 amino acids. CDR3 DNA: TGTGCCACCAGCGGAGACAGGGGTTGGGAGACCCTGTACTTC. This translates into CATSGDRGWETLYF.

This clonotype was counted many times. The chain couples TRBV7-9 to TRBJ2-1, with a tentative D call TRBD2 (6 bases). The V and J ends lost 6 bases and 0 bases respectively, with 12 bases between them. Looked up from germline, CDR1 is SEHNR and CDR2 is FQNEAQ (reference sequence). CDR3 size: 15 residues. The CDR3 bases are TGTGCCAGCAGGGAGGGCAAAAGCTCCTACAATGAGCAGTTCTTC. It encodes CASREGKSSYNEQFF.

V usage is TRBV6-5 and J usage is TRBJ1-2, with unresolved D. The germline CDR1 and CDR2 sequences are MNHEY and SVGAGI. The CDR3 is 13 residues long. The V end lost 5 bases, the J end lost 2 bases, and 9 bases lay between the germline ends. For the CDR3, the DNA is TGTGCCAGCAGTCCCGTTCCGAACTATGGCTACACCTTC. It encodes CASSPVPNYGYTF.

This chain uses TRBV6-1 with TRBJ1-3, with 8 bases identical to TRBD1. The CDR3 has 15 amino acids. Per germline, CDR1 MNHNS and CDR2 SASEGT. Unmatched junction bases numbered 6, after V lost 6 bases and J lost 2 bases. The CDR3 loop is CASSNRGRAGNTIYF. CDR3 DNA sequence: TGTGCCAGCAGCAACAGGGGGAGAGCTGGAAACACCATATATTTT.

This clonotype was recorded many times. J is TRBJ2-1 and V is TRBV24-1, with unresolved D. CDR1 and CDR2 (germline): KGHDR, SFDVKD. CDR3 length: 13 residues. V was shortened by 4 bases and J by 10 bases, with 13 bases between the two germline ends. CDR3 protein: CATSDRNVREQFF. DNA for the CDR3: TGTGCCACCAGTGACAGAAACGTACGGGAGCAGTTCTTC.

The chain combines TRBV20-1 with TRBJ2-1, with 11 bases lining up with TRBD2. The CDR3 sequence is 16 residues long. Germline V lookup: CDR1 DFQATT, CDR2 SNEGSKA (reference sequence). The trim removed 1 base at V and 1 base at J, leaving 3 bases unmatched. Here the CDR3 reads CSARGGTSGSYNEQFF. CDR3 sequence (DNA): TGCAGTGCTAGAGGTGGGACTAGCGGTTCCTACAATGAGCAGTTCTTC.

J is TRBJ2-7 and V is TRBV29-1, with D tentatively TRBD2 (6 bases). The germline gives CDR1 SQVTM, CDR2 ANQGSEA. The V gene lost 2 bases and the J gene lost 9 bases, with 23 bases spanning the gap. This CDR3 spans 15 amino acids. The CDR3 DNA sequence: TGCAGCGTTGAAATGGGAGGAGCAGGGCCCCTCGGGCAGTACTTC. It encodes CSVEMGGAGPLGQYF.

Of note for this clonotype: This may be a read error: a much more frequent sequence differs by one nucleotide. The CDR3 region is CASSQDDGVQPQHF. CDR3 DNA sequence: TGCGCCAGCAGCCAAGATGACGGAGTTCAGCCCCAGCATTTT. The rearrangement uses TRBV4-3 and TRBJ1-5; D is ambiguous. Trimming removed 0 bases at V and 6 bases at J, with 9 bases between. Germline V gives CDR1 LGHNA, CDR2 YSLEER. The CDR3 consists of 14 residues.

V gene TRBV7-2 combines with J gene TRBJ2-3; D unresolved. CDR1 and CDR2 from the germline V gene are SGHTA and FQGNSA. The V and J ends lost 2 bases and 6 bases respectively, with 15 bases between them. CDR3 length: 15 residues. The CDR3, as DNA: TGTGCCAGCAGCTTACAAGCATTGGAAGGGGATACGCAGTATTTT. This translates into CASSLQALEGDTQYF.

As for this clonotype: Germline is not matched at one junction end, which may reflect a read error. The gene calls are TRBV7-9 and TRBJ2-5, with TRBD2 identical over 7 bases. Germline lookup yields CDR1 SEHNR and CDR2 FQNEAQ (reference sequence). CDR3 size: 15 residues. CDR3 in amino acids: CASSLGGERVETQYF. CDR3 nucleotides: TGCGCCAGCAGCTTGGGAGGGGAGCGGGTAGAGACCCAGTACTTC.

This clonotype was found many times. The chain uses TRBV7-2 and TRBJ1-5, with unresolved D. V was pared by 2 bases and J by 2 bases, with 10 bases between. This CDR3 contains 15 residues. Per the germline V gene, CDR1 is SGHTA and CDR2 is FQGNSA. CDR3 DNA sequence: TGTGCCAGCAGCTTATCCGGCTCTGGCAATCAGCCCCAGCATTTT. This encodes CASSLSGSGNQPQHF.

This chain connects TRBV4-1 to TRBJ2-1; 10 bases fit TRBD2. Germline V gives CDR1 MGHRA, CDR2 YSYEKL. V trimming: 2 bases; J trimming: 8 bases; junction bases outside the gene matches: 6. The CDR3 has 15 amino acids. CDR3 sequence (DNA): TGCGCCAGCAGCCAACGAAGCGGGGGGGACGATGAGCAGTTCTTC. Amino acid sequence: CASSQRSGGDDEQFF.